Below are 32 T cell receptor beta chains sequenced from a single sample in a study of CD8 T cells in Susac syndrome. RNA, at about 0.45 to 1 ug, was reverse transcribed with random hexamers. A single record per CDR3 protein comes from TCRdb applying MiXCR to the immunoSEQ multiplex PCR reads. The sample contains about 140,000 distinct CDR3 sequences, approximately 95% of which appear only once. Source material: CD4+ T cells from PBMCs. Receptors were obtained from a human donor with Susac syndrome.

The chain links TRBV30 to TRBJ2-6; D tentatively reads TRBD1 or TRBD2 (5 bases each). In germline, CDR1 is GTSNPN, CDR2 SVGIG (reference sequence). V lost 0 bases and J lost 2, with 20 bases in between. The CDR3 spans 19 residues. In nucleotides, the CDR3 is TGTGCCTGGAGTGTACTAGTAGGCAGGGCGAAGGCTGGGGCCAACGTCCTGACTTTC. This translates into CAWSVLVGRAKAGANVLTF. Together with reference TRBV30 and TRBJ2-6, the CDR3 gives the full variable domain: SQTIHQWPATLVQPVGSPLSLECTVEGTSNPNLYWYRQAAGRGLQLLFYSVGIGQISSEVPQNLSASRPQDRQFILSSKKLLLSDSGFYLCAWSVLVGRAKAGANVLTFGAGSRLTVL.

The V and J genes are TRBV20-1 and TRBJ2-7, with 8 positions matching TRBD2. Germline-derived CDR1 and CDR2 are DFQATT and SNEGSKA (reference sequence). CDR3 length: 19 residues. V shed 0 bases and J 0 bases; nucleotides not matched to a gene: 16. The CDR3 here is CSARDPAAVASGSSYEQYF. The CDR3 nucleotides are TGCAGTGCTAGAGATCCCGCCGCGGTGGCCAGCGGGAGCTCCTACGAGCAGTACTTC.

The genes are TRBV12-3 or TRBV12-4 and TRBJ2-5; 7 bases line up with TRBD2. With V trimmed by 2 bases and J by 2 bases, 14 bases remained unmatched. The CDR3 loop spans 18 amino acids. CDR3 in DNA: TGTGCCAGCAGTTTAAATCCGTCTGGCGGGGGATTACAAGAGACCCAGTACTTC. This encodes CASSLNPSGGGLQETQYF.

This chain links TRBV18 with TRBJ2-1; 8 bases fit TRBD2. V lost 2 bases to trimming and J lost 6 bases; unmatched junction nucleotides: 3. Looked up from germline, CDR1 is KGHSH and CDR2 is LQKENI. The CDR3 runs 14 residues. The CDR3 is CASSPGREVNEQFF. The CDR3 DNA is TGTGCCAGCTCACCAGGGCGGGAGGTCAATGAGCAGTTCTTC.

This clonotype was seen only a few times. The rearrangement links TRBV18 to TRBJ2-3, with D unresolved. Trimming stripped 2 bases from V and 3 bases from J, with 3 bases between. The CDR3 length is 12 residues. In germline, CDR1 is KGHSH, CDR2 LQKENI. Here the CDR3 reads CASSPDTDTQYF. In nucleotides, the CDR3 is TGTGCCAGCTCACCAGATACAGATACGCAGTATTTT.

The chain has TRBV4-3 and TRBJ2-7; D is unclear. The CDR3 has 15 amino acids. The V gene lost 0 bases and the J gene lost 1 base, with 10 bases spanning the gap. In germline, CDR1 is LGHNA, CDR2 YSLEER. Here the CDR3 DNA reads TGCGCCAGCAGCCAAGATATCGCAGAGTCCTACGAGCAGTACTTC. It specifies CASSQDIAESYEQYF.

The rearrangement joins TRBV2 to TRBJ1-2, with TRBD1 as a possible D gene (6 bases). This CDR3 has 13 residues. Deletions cut 3 bases from V and 7 bases from J, with 12 bases between. The germline V gene encodes CDR1 SNHLY and CDR2 FYNNEI. In nucleotides, the CDR3 is TGTGCCAGCAGTGAGTCAGGGGTCGCTGGCTACACCTTC. Amino acids: CASSESGVAGYTF.

The chain links TRBV3-1 to TRBJ2-5, with D possibly matching TRBD2 (6 bases). Deletions cut 0 bases from V and 4 bases from J, with 12 bases between. This CDR3 has 15 residues. Germline CDR1 reads LGHDT; CDR2 reads YNNKEL (reference sequence). This chain's CDR3 is CASSQEGLAIETQYF. As DNA, the CDR3 is TGTGCCAGCAGCCAAGAAGGTCTAGCGATAGAGACCCAGTACTTC.

The V call is TRBV18, the J call TRBJ2-3; a weak D match, TRBD2 (6 bases). This CDR3 spans 16 amino acids. The V and J ends lost 4 bases and 5 bases respectively, with 19 bases between them. Germline assignment: CDR1 KGHSH and CDR2 LQKENI. CDR3 nucleotides: TGTGCCAGCTCACGCCCAAGCCCAGGGAGGAAAGATACGCAGTATTTT. Protein sequence: CASSRPSPGRKDTQYF.

This clonotype was seen once. The chain couples TRBV2 to TRBJ2-5; possible D gene TRBD1, 6 bases. The germline V gene has CDR1 SNHLY and CDR2 FYNNEI. The ends were cut back, 3 bases at V and 7 bases at J, with 12 bases in the middle. The CDR3 has 13 amino acids. CDR3 in DNA: TGTGCCAGCAGTGACAGGGGATCAGGGACCCAGTACTTC. Protein sequence: CASSDRGSGTQYF.

The chain couples TRBV4-1 to TRBJ1-2; 7 nucleotides agree with TRBD1. With V trimmed by 0 bases and J by 7 bases, 14 bases remained unmatched. This CDR3 spans 17 amino acids. CDR1 and CDR2 from the germline V gene are MGHRA and YSYEKL. Here the CDR3 DNA reads TGCGCCAGCAGCCAAGATTCAGGGGGTGGTTTTACGAGTGGCTACACCTTC. Residues: CASSQDSGGGFTSGYTF.

The chain combines TRBV20-1 with TRBJ2-2, with D unresolved. This CDR3 contains 14 residues. V shed 1 base and J shed 1 base, with 7 bases lying between them. From germline, CDR1 is DFQATT and CDR2 SNEGSKA (reference sequence). The CDR3 coding sequence is TGCAGTGCTAGAGTGGGCGGGAACACCGGGGAGCTGTTTTTT. Protein: CSARVGGNTGELFF.

The chain has TRBV30 and TRBJ2-1; 10 nucleotides line up with TRBD2. Looked up from germline, CDR1 is GTSNPN and CDR2 is SVGIG (reference sequence). Trimming removed 0 bases from V and 0 bases from J; junction bases left unmatched: 17. CDR3 size: 21 residues. The CDR3 DNA reads TGTGCCTGGAGTGTCCTAGCGGGAGTACGGTCTTACCATAGCTCCTACAATGAGCAGTTCTTC. As protein: CAWSVLAGVRSYHSSYNEQFF.

V usage is TRBV6-4 and J usage is TRBJ2-1; D ambiguous. Germline values: CDR1 MRHNA, CDR2 SNTAGT. The CDR3 is 12 residues long. The V gene lost 4 bases and the J gene lost 10 bases, with 11 bases spanning the gap. CDR3 nucleotide sequence: TGTGCCAGCAGTGTTGGCTATCCGGAGCAGTTCTTC. Translated, it gives CASSVGYPEQFF.

This clonotype has a single count. V gene TRBV7-9 combines with J gene TRBJ2-5; perhaps D is TRBD1 or TRBD2 (5 bases each). V lost 4 bases and J 1 base, leaving 22 bases between the germline ends. This CDR3 region has 18 residues. Germline V gene lookup returns CDR1 SEHNR and CDR2 FQNEAQ (reference sequence). CDR3 loop: CASSSFTPGRAFQETQYF. The CDR3 DNA is TGTGCCAGCAGCTCCTTTACCCCGGGACGAGCCTTCCAAGAGACCCAGTACTTC.

The chain employs TRBV7-2 and TRBJ2-1; D is possibly TRBD1 (5 bases). V was cut by 1 base and J by 8 bases, with 12 bases left in between. This CDR3 is 14 amino acids long. Looked up from germline, CDR1 is SGHTA and CDR2 is FQGNSA. The CDR3 loop reads CASSLVAGYDEQFF. CDR3 DNA: TGTGCCAGCAGCTTAGTTGCAGGGTACGATGAGCAGTTCTTC.

The chain recombines TRBV6-2 or TRBV6-3 with TRBJ2-1; possibly TRBD1 for D (6 bases). Trimming pared 6 bases from V and 6 bases from J, leaving 15 bases between. This CDR3 spans 14 amino acids. CDR1 MNHEY and CDR2 SVGEGT come from the germline V gene. The CDR3 reads CASRPTSRGNEQFF. The CDR3 region has the DNA TGTGCCAGCAGACCGACCAGCAGGGGCAATGAGCAGTTCTTC.

The gene calls are TRBV20-1 and TRBJ2-5, with 9 nucleotides matching TRBD2. The CDR3 runs to 12 residues. The J segment lost 5 bases and the V segment lost 4 bases, leaving 2 bases of the junction unmatched. Germline CDR1 and CDR2: DFQATT and SNEGSKA (reference sequence). The CDR3 sequence: CSAITSGETQYF. CDR3 bases: TGCAGTGCTATTACTAGCGGGGAGACCCAGTACTTC.

This chain uses TRBV19 with TRBJ2-1, with a possible D match to TRBD2 (5 bases). The CDR3 sequence is 14 residues long. Trimming removed 6 bases from V and 4 bases from J, with 13 bases in between. Germline V CDR1 and CDR2: LNHDA, SQIVND (reference sequence). The CDR3 DNA reads as TGTGCCAGTAGCCCCTCTAGCAGTTACAATGAGCAGTTCTTC. Translation gives CASSPSSSYNEQFF.

The chain combines TRBV29-1 with TRBJ1-1; D not certain. Germline assignment: CDR1 SQVTM and CDR2 ANQGSEA. V was pared by 6 bases and J by 6 bases, with 20 bases between. The length of the CDR3 is 14 residues. CDR3 region: CSVANRAGYSEAFF. Written as DNA, the CDR3 is TGCAGCGTAGCCAACCGGGCTGGGTATTCTGAAGCTTTCTTT.

This sequence joins TRBV2 and TRBJ1-5; D not resolved. The CDR3 is 16 residues long. CDR1 is SNHLY and CDR2 is FYNNEI in the germline V gene. Trimming left V 2 bases short and J 0 bases short, with 11 bases between. The CDR3 DNA follows: TGTGCCAGCAGTGAATCTCGTTTTTATAGCAATCAGCCCCAGCATTTT. Protein product: CASSESRFYSNQPQHF.

V and J are TRBV12-3 or TRBV12-4 and TRBJ2-3; D is possibly TRBD2 (5 bases). This CDR3 is 12 amino acids long. V was trimmed by 5 bases and J by 5 bases, leaving 8 bases between them. For the CDR3, the DNA is TGTGCCAGCAGTCACCGGGGAGATACGCAGTATTTT. As protein: CASSHRGDTQYF.

The chain combines TRBV9 with TRBJ2-1; TRBD2 agrees at 7 bases. V lost 0 bases and J lost 2; bases outside the gene matches: 5. The CDR3 is 16 residues long. The germline V gene has CDR1 SGDLS and CDR2 YYNGEE. The CDR3 nucleotides are TGTGCCAGCAGCGTAGGGCTAGCGGTTCCCTACAATGAGCAGTTCTTC. Its protein product is CASSVGLAVPYNEQFF.

The chain employs TRBV18 and TRBJ2-1, with TRBD2 matching 7 bases. With V trimmed by 8 bases and J by 2 bases, 6 bases remained unmatched. The CDR3 loop spans 14 amino acids. Germline lookup yields CDR1 KGHSH and CDR2 LQKENI. The CDR3 loop is CASPASGTYNEQFF. CDR3 DNA: TGTGCCAGCCCAGCCAGCGGGACCTACAATGAGCAGTTCTTC.

CDR3 sequence: CAVGRLGSPLHF. In nucleotides, the CDR3 is TGTGCCGTAGGAAGGTTGGGTTCACCCCTCCACTTT. The V call is TRBV30, the J call TRBJ1-6; D unclear. CDR1 GTSNPN and CDR2 SVGIG come from the germline V gene (reference sequence). CDR3 length: 12 residues. Trimming stripped 8 bases from V and 9 bases from J, with 14 bases between.

CDR3 loop: CASSFGGQGTYEQYF. DNA for the CDR3: TGTGCCAGCAGTTTCGGGGGACAGGGGACCTACGAGCAGTACTTC. This chain joins TRBV12-3 or TRBV12-4 and TRBJ2-7; TRBD1 aligns across 10 bases. Losses at the gene ends were 3 bases for V and 2 bases for J; bases not matched to a gene: 4. This CDR3 contains 15 residues.

The J gene is TRBJ2-6, the V gene TRBV20-1; tentatively, D is TRBD1 (7 bases). Per germline, CDR1 DFQATT and CDR2 SNEGSKA (reference sequence). This CDR3 region has 19 residues. V was shortened by 0 bases and J by 4 bases, with 22 bases between the two germline ends. The CDR3 DNA follows: TGCAGTGCTAGAGATAGGGGGCGTAGGAGGGCGGACGGGGCCAACGTCCTGACTTTC. Amino acid sequence: CSARDRGRRRADGANVLTF.

This clonotype appeared a single time. The chain carries TRBV29-1 and TRBJ2-5; no definite D call. The CDR3 contains 14 residues. Per germline, CDR1 SQVTM and CDR2 ANQGSEA. V was clipped by 3 bases and J by 1 base, with 12 bases between them. CDR3 sequence: CSVDRSATQETQYF. The CDR3 coding sequence is TGCAGCGTTGACCGTTCGGCGACCCAAGAGACCCAGTACTTC.

This chain connects TRBV7-3 to TRBJ2-7; maybe TRBD2 (6 bases). Germline V lookup: CDR1 SGHTA, CDR2 FQGTGA. V lost 6 bases and J lost 0, with 18 bases in between. The CDR3 is made up of 16 amino acids. The CDR3 DNA reads TGTGCCAGCAGTAAATGGAGCGGGCCAAGCTCCTACGAGCAGTACTTC. Translated: CASSKWSGPSSYEQYF.

The CDR3 coding sequence is TGTGCCTGGAGACGGCGGAGCGGGACACCGAATGAAAAACTGTTTTTT. It encodes CAWRRRSGTPNEKLFF. The chain joins TRBV30 to TRBJ1-4; D perhaps matches TRBD1 (6 bases). V was pared by 3 bases and J by 5 bases, with 19 bases between. Germline CDR1 and CDR2: GTSNPN and SVGIG (reference sequence). This CDR3 spans 16 amino acids.

The rearrangement joins TRBV3-1 to TRBJ2-3, with 8 bases fitting TRBD2. There are 16 residues in the CDR3. V shed 1 base, J shed 3 bases, and the junction held 6 bases outside the gene matches. The germline V gene encodes CDR1 LGHDT and CDR2 YNNKEL (reference sequence). This chain's CDR3 is CASSQGPGGPTDTQYF. As DNA, the CDR3 is TGTGCCAGCAGCCAAGGCCCGGGAGGGCCGACAGATACGCAGTATTTT.

The chain joins TRBV20-1 to TRBJ1-2, with D possibly being TRBD1 (5 bases). This CDR3 region has 13 residues. Deletions cut 6 bases from V and 2 bases from J, with 13 bases between. CDR1 is DFQATT, CDR2 SNEGSKA, per germline (reference sequence). The CDR3 loop is CSAPWTPNYGYTF. As DNA, the CDR3 is TGCAGTGCCCCCTGGACACCCAACTATGGCTACACCTTC.